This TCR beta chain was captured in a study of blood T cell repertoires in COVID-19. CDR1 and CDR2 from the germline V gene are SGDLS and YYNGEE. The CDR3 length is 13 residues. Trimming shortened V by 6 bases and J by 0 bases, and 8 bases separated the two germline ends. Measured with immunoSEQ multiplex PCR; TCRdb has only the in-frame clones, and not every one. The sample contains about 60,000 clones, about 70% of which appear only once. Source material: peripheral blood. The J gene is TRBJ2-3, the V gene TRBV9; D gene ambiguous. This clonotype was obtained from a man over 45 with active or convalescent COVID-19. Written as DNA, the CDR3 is TGTGCCAGCAACGAGCTGAGCACAGATACGCAGTATTTT. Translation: CASNELSTDTQYF.